These 28 T cell receptor beta chains were sequenced from one sample in a study of monozygotic twins with inflammatory bowel disease. Following a re-call of the 5' RACE reads, TCRdb has one entry per CDR3 protein and lacks DNA. The table lists approximately 380,000 distinct CDR3 sequences. The sequenced sample was blood. These receptors all stem from a human donor with ulcerative colitis or Crohn's disease, or a healthy co-twin of an affected twin (not recorded which).

The V call is TRBV6-1, the J call TRBJ1-5. The CDR3 is 11 residues long. The germline gives CDR1 MNHNS, CDR2 SASEGT. CDR3 amino acids: CASALGRPQHF.

CDR3 region: CASSPRDSRYSPLHF. The J gene is TRBJ1-6, the V gene TRBV12-3 or TRBV12-4; TCRdb names TRBD1, which stays unverified in the absence of DNA. The CDR3 is 15 residues long.

This chain links TRBV12-3 or TRBV12-4 with TRBJ1-1; no DNA is available, so the TRBD1 call from TCRdb remains unchecked. The CDR3 sequence is 15 residues long. CDR3 in amino acids: CASSLGDMGGWEAFF.

The gene calls are TRBV5-4 and TRBJ1-6; TCRdb lists TRBD1, though no DNA is available to test this call. CDR1 and CDR2 (germline): SGHNT, YYREEE (reference sequence). The CDR3 totals 15 residues. CDR3: CASKEGTMNNSPLHF.

The V and J genes are TRBV7-9 and TRBJ1-2. This CDR3 spans 14 amino acids. Per the germline V gene, CDR1 is SEHNR and CDR2 is FQNEAQ (reference sequence). This CDR3 is CASSKTTDGYGYTF.

The CDR3 is CAISNGQGEGNIQYF. This sequence joins TRBV10-3 and TRBJ2-4; TCRdb's D gene call, TRBD1, goes unchecked for lack of DNA. Germline lookup yields CDR1 ENHRY and CDR2 SYGVKD. CDR3 length: 15 amino acids.

The rearrangement links TRBV19 to TRBJ1-5; without DNA, the TCRdb call of TRBD1 cannot be checked. There are 14 residues in the CDR3. Germline-derived CDR1 and CDR2 are LNHDA and SQIVND (reference sequence). CDR3: CASSTTGVGQPQHF.

This chain connects TRBV4-3 to TRBJ1-2; the TCRdb call, TRBD1, lacks DNA for checking. Germline CDR1 reads LGHNA; CDR2 reads YSLEER. The CDR3 is made up of 15 amino acids. The CDR3 loop reads CASSQTGQGEYGYTF.

The genes are TRBV9 and TRBJ2-1; TCRdb lists TRBD1, though no DNA is available to test this call. Germline V lookup: CDR1 SGDLS, CDR2 YYNGEE. CDR3 length equals 18 residues. The CDR3 loop is CASSVSRDRDSPHNEQFF.

The rearrangement joins TRBV12-3 or TRBV12-4 to TRBJ2-4; with no DNA, the TCRdb D assignment of TRBD1 cannot be verified. This CDR3 has 16 residues. The CDR3 here is CASNNWGTVAKNIQYF.

The chain has TRBV18 and TRBJ2-1; TCRdb proposes TRBD1, but this gene call is untestable without DNA. Looked up from germline, CDR1 is KGHSH and CDR2 is LQKENI. The CDR3 runs to 11 residues. The CDR3 is CASSDPGQQFF. The variable domain in full, completed from reference TRBV18 and TRBJ2-1, reads NAGVMQNPRHLVRRRGQEARLRCSPMKGHSHVYWYRQLPEEGLKFMVYLQKENIIDESGMPKERFSAEFPKEGPSILRIQQVVRGDSAAYFCASSDPGQQFFGPGTRLTVL.

The V call is TRBV6-1, the J call TRBJ1-2. CDR1 MNHNS and CDR2 SASEGT come from the germline V gene. The CDR3 is 14 residues long. CDR3 protein: CASRERGRGYGYTF.

This chain joins TRBV30 and TRBJ1-1. CDR3 length: 13 amino acids. Germline lookup yields CDR1 GTSNPN and CDR2 SVGIG (reference sequence). Here the CDR3 reads CAWRFDRTTEAFF.

The chain joins TRBV29-1 to TRBJ2-7; the TCRdb D gene call, TRBD1, has no DNA to confirm it. Per the germline V gene, CDR1 is SQVTM and CDR2 is ANQGSEA. This CDR3 spans 11 amino acids. The CDR3 reads CSGAGNYEQYF.

The genes are TRBV27 and TRBJ2-7; TCRdb selects TRBD1, and the lack of DNA leaves this call unchecked. CDR1 and CDR2 (germline): MNHEY, SMNVEV (reference sequence). The CDR3 spans 13 residues. This CDR3 is CASSKTGTSWAYF.

The chain is built from TRBV7-6 and TRBJ2-3; absent DNA, TCRdb's TRBD1 call cannot be checked. The germline V gene has CDR1 SGHVS and CDR2 FNYEAQ. This CDR3 contains 14 residues. CDR3 region: CASSLHRGTDTQYF.

The rearrangement links TRBV7-9 to TRBJ2-3. Germline-derived CDR1 and CDR2 are SEHNR and FQNEAQ (reference sequence). The CDR3 has 15 residues. The CDR3 reads CASSLVTSSTDTQYF.

The CDR3 region is CAISESSSGARYEQYF. The V call is TRBV10-3, the J call TRBJ2-7. Germline CDR1 is ENHRY and CDR2 is SYGVKD. This CDR3 has 16 amino acids.

V gene TRBV24-1 combines with J gene TRBJ1-1; the TRBD1 assignment by TCRdb is unverifiable without DNA. Germline-derived CDR1 and CDR2 are KGHDR and SFDVKD. CDR3 length: 13 amino acids. The CDR3: CATSDLRGEGAFF.

The CDR3 loop reads CASSKGNTDTQYF. This chain links TRBV6-4 with TRBJ2-3. CDR3 length: 13 residues. Germline CDR1 and CDR2: MRHNA and SNTAGT.

The chain combines TRBV11-3 with TRBJ2-3; with no DNA, the TCRdb D assignment of TRBD1 cannot be verified. Germline CDR1 and CDR2: SGHNT and YENEEA. This CDR3 has 14 residues. The CDR3 loop is CASSPSGGTYTQYF.

V is TRBV6-5 and J is TRBJ2-7; TCRdb's D gene call, TRBD2, goes unchecked for lack of DNA. The CDR3 has 14 amino acids. Germline V lookup: CDR1 MNHEY, CDR2 SVGAGI. This CDR3 reads CASSWRQGGHEQYF.

The chain links TRBV6-5 to TRBJ2-2. This CDR3 contains 13 residues. Germline V lookup: CDR1 MNHEY, CDR2 SVGAGI. The CDR3 reads CANSYQTAGELFF.

The gene calls are TRBV4-1 and TRBJ2-1; the TCRdb D gene call, TRBD2, has no DNA to confirm it. This CDR3 has 16 amino acids. Germline lookup yields CDR1 MGHRA and CDR2 YSYEKL. The CDR3 is CASSQDERGAMGEQFF.

The V call is TRBV29-1, the J call TRBJ2-1; TCRdb gives TRBD1 as the D gene, but with no DNA this cannot be confirmed. CDR3 size: 14 residues. The germline V gene encodes CDR1 SQVTM and CDR2 ANQGSEA. The CDR3 protein is CSAQRDREYNEQFF.

This sequence joins TRBV7-9 and TRBJ1-6; TCRdb outputs TRBD1, but without DNA this stays unchecked. This CDR3 contains 17 residues. The germline V gene encodes CDR1 SEHNR and CDR2 FQNEAQ (reference sequence). CDR3 sequence: CASSFPEGASYNSPLHF.

The chain combines TRBV18 with TRBJ1-1. The CDR3 sequence is 15 residues long. Germline loops: CDR1 KGHSH, CDR2 LQKENI. CDR3 in amino acids: CASSPPTGGNGEAFF.

The rearrangement links TRBV12-3 or TRBV12-4 to TRBJ1-5. The length of the CDR3 is 12 residues. CDR3 sequence: CASSLAHQPQHF.